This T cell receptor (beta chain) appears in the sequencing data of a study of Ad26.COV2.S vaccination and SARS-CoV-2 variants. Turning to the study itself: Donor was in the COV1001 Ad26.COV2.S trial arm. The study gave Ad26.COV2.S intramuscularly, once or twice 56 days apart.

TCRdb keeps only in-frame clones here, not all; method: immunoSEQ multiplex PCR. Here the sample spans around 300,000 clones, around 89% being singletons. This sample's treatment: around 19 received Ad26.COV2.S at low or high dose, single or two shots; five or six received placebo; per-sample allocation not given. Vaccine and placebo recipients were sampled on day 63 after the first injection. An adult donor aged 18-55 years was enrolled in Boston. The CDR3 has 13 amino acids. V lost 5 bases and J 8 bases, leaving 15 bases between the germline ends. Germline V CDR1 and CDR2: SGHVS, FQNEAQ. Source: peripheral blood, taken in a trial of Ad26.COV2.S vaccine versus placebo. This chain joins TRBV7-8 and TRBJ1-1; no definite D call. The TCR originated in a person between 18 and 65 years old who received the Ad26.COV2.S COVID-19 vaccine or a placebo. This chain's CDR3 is CASSRLTRGEAFF. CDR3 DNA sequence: TGTGCCAGCAGCCGCTTGACGCGGGGAGAAGCTTTCTTT. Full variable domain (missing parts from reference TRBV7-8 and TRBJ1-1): GAGVSQSPRYKVAKRGQDVALRCDPISGHVSLFWYQQALGQGPEFLTYFQNEAQLDKSGLPSDRFFAERPEGSVSTLKIQRTQQEDSAVYLCASSRLTRGEAFFGQGTRLTVV.